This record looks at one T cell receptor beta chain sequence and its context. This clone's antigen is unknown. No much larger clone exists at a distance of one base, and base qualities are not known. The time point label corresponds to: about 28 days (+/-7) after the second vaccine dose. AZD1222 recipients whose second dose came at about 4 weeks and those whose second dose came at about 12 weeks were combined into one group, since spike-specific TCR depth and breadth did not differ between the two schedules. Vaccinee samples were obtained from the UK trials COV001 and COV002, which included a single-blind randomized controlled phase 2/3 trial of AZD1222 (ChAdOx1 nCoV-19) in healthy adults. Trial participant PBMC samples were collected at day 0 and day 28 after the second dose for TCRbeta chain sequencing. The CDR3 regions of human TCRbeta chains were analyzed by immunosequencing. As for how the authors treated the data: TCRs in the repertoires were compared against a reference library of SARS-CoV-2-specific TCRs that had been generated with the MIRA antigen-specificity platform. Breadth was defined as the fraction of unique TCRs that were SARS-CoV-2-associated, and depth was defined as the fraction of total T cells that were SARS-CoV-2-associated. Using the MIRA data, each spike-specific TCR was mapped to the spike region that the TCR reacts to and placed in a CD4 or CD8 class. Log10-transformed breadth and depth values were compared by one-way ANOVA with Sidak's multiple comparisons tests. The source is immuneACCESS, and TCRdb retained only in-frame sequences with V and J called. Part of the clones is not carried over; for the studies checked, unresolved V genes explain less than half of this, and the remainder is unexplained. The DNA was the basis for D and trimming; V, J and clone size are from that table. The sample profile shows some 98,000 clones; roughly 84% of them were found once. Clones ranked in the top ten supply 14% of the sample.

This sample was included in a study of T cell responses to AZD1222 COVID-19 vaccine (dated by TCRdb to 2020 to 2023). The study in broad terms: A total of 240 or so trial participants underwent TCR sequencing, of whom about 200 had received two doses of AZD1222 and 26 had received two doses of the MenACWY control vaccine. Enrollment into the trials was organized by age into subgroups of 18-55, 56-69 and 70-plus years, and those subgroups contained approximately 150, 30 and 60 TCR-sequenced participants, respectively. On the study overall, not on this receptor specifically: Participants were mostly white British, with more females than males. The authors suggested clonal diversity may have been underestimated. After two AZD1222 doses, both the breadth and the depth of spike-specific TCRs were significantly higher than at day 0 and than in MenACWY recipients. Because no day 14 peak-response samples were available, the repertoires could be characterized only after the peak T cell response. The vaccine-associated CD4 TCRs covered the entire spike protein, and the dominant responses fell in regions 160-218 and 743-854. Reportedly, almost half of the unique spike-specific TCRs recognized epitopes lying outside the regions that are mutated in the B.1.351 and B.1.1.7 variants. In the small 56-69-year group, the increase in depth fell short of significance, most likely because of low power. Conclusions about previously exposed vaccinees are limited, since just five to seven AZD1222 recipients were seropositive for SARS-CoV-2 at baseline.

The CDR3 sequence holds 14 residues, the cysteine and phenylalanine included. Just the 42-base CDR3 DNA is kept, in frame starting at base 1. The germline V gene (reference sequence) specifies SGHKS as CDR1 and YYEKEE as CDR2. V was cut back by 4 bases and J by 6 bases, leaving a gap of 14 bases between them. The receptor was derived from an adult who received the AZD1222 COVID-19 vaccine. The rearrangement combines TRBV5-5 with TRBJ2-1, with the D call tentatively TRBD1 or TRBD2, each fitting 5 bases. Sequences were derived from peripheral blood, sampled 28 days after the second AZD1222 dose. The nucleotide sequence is TGTGCCAGCAGCCTAGTGATTGGGGGCAATGAGCAGTTCTTC. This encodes CASSLVIGGNEQFF.